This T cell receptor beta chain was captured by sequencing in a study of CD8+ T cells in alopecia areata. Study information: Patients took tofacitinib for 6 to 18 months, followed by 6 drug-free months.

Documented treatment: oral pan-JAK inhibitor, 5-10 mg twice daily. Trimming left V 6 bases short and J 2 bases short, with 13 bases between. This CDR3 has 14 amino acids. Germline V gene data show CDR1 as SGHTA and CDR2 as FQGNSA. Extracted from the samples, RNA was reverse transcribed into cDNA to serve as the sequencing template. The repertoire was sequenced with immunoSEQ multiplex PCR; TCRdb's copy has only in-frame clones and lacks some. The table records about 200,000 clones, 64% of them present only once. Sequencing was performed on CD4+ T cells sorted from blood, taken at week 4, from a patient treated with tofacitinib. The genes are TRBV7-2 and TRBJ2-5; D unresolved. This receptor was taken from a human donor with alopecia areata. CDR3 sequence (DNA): TGTGCCAGCAGTCCCGACTTGTTTCAAGAGACCCAGTACTTC. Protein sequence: CASSPDLFQETQYF.